This entry describes one T cell receptor beta chain. Its antigen is not identified. This specimen comes from a study of T cell repertoires in aging, cancer and after chemotherapy. Study details: Patients with glioblastoma brain tumors were sampled before and after temozolomide-based therapy. Findings and caveats of the study: In healthy donors, age-related TCR diversity loss mainly reflected lost richness. Immunological memory after chemotherapy cannot be judged from the repertoire data.

Germline V CDR1 and CDR2: MNHNY, SVGAGI (reference sequence). CDR3 length: 17 amino acids. The V end was cut by 2 bases, the J end by 2 bases, with 15 bases between. TRB rearrangements spanning V, D and J were amplified using mixed TRB-A/B primers. TCRdb independently ran MiXCR on the multiplex PCR reads; one entry per CDR3 protein. The table has about 2,500 distinct CDR3 sequences, roughly 23% seen once. The template was genomic DNA from peripheral blood, not RNA. This receptor was identified in a human donor with a solid tumor. The chain has TRBV6-6 and TRBJ1-4, with D unresolved. Sequences were obtained from blood. The CDR3 here is CASSYGPQRATNEKLFF. DNA of the CDR3: TGTGCCAGCAGTTACGGGCCCCAAAGGGCGACTAATGAAAAACTGTTTTTT.